This TCR beta chain was captured by sequencing in a study of cytotoxic CD8 clonotypes in ibrutinib-treated CLL (dated by TCRdb to the early 2020s). For context, the study as a whole: In this cohort, around 15 patients were treatment-naive and fewer than 13 were relapsed/refractory, while fewer than 18 had unmutated IGHV. Responses were partial in 24 patients and complete in 2; after median approximately 67 months follow-up, approximately 15 stayed in remission and about twelve progressed. The response samples were drawn at a median of 12 months into treatment, with a range of about 6 to 40 months. Samples averaged 255,043 productive templates and around 91,000 productive rearrangements. Of the 85 to 95 participants in the trial, about two dozen had longitudinal samples available. Cryopreserved peripheral blood mononuclear cells were obtained before treatment, at response, and at either sustained remission or disease progression. Every remission and progressive disease sample was obtained while ibrutinib was still being received by the patients. The paper as a whole reports these results and caveats: Clonality rose at ibrutinib response, remained stable during sustained remission, and dropped back toward baseline at progression. Public clonotypes were rare and either contracted or stayed stable during treatment, and the rise in clonality at ibrutinib response reflected the expansion of private clonotypes. Baseline clonality was found to be higher than that of age-matched healthy donors and was strongly correlated with circulating CD8+ T-cell counts. Lymph node repertoires were not examined, and the timing of sampling was not matched between patients in sustained remission and those whose disease progressed.

The goal of deep resolution MiSeq sequencing was a depth between 1 in 1 million and 1 in 200,000 T cells, and coverage averaged 10x per clonotype. The immunoSEQ hsTCRB Kit was used to generate the TCR beta libraries. In the source study's methods: ImmunoSEQ Data Assistant and ImmunoSEQ Analyzer were used for data analysis, and V, D and J genes were assigned according to IMGT definitions. Clonality, which ranges from 0 to 1, was calculated as one minus the normalized Shannon entropy of productive rearrangement frequencies. Only overrepresented clonotypes making up at least 0.05% of each patient's repertoire were included in the public clonotype analysis. About a dozen age-matched healthy donor repertoires from immuneACCESS served as clonality controls. Drawn from immuneACCESS, this table holds only the in-frame rearrangements with V and J called that TCRdb kept. Clones are partly lost; checked studies trace under half to an unresolved V gene and leave the rest unexplained. D and trimming were read from the DNA, whereas the V and J calls and clone size are those reported in that table. Counted in this sample were about 200,000 clones; more than 65% of them appeared once. The top ten hold about 6.4% of the sample.

The time point tag for this specimen amounts to: approximately twelve months on ibrutinib. For TCR beta library preparation, about 2 micrograms of genomic DNA were isolated from cryopreserved PBMCs. High-throughput TCR beta sequencing was performed on longitudinal blood samples from CLL patients receiving ibrutinib monotherapy. The patients were enrolled in a single-center, open-label phase 2 trial of ibrutinib monotherapy. V sheds 0 bases and J sheds 2 bases, leaving 8 bases between their ends. From cysteine to phenylalanine, the CDR3 is 14 amino acids long. Solely the CDR3 DNA is kept, with 42 bases framed from the first base. CDR1 and CDR2, per the germline V gene, are SGHDT and YYEEEE. This clone was seen only a few times. The specificity of this receptor is unknown. Per-base qualities were not stored, and no clone one base away is much larger.

This TCR derives from a human donor with chronic lymphocytic leukemia. The V gene is TRBV5-6 and the J gene is TRBJ1-2, with no confidently assigned D gene. The sequences come from PBMCs, collected after 12 months of ibrutinib treatment. The CDR3 corresponds to CASSLVGQNYGYTF. The DNA sequence is as follows: TGTGCCAGCAGCTTGGTAGGCCAGAACTATGGCTACACCTTC.